The 18 T cell receptor beta chains presented below share a single source sample, sequenced in a study of technical replicates of blood from a few donors. Clones were read by immunoSEQ multiplex PCR, and TCRdb kept only the in-frame ones, dropping some. The sample lists about 82,000 clones, approximately 94% seen once, with about 0.39% in the top ten. The sequencing input was T cells isolated from PBMCs. The receptors here all came from a human donor in good health.

J is TRBJ2-5 and V is TRBV2; tentative D call: TRBD1 (5 bases). The CDR3 totals 12 residues. V shed 10 bases and J shed 5 bases, with 14 bases lying between them. CDR1 is SNHLY and CDR2 is FYNNEI in the germline V gene. The CDR3 DNA follows: TGTGCCATCGACAAGGGGCCGGAGACCCAGTACTTC. This translates into CAIDKGPETQYF.

The CDR3 loop reads CASSPGQGYGYTF. DNA for the CDR3: TGTGCCAGCAGTCCGGGACAGGGCTATGGCTACACCTTC. The V call is TRBV2, the J call TRBJ1-2; 9 positions match TRBD1. The CDR3 is made up of 13 amino acids. In germline, CDR1 is SNHLY, CDR2 FYNNEI. V lost 5 bases and J lost 4; bases outside the gene matches: 2.

This clone was seen only once. The chain is built from TRBV10-1 and TRBJ2-6; the match to TRBD2 covers 10 bases. V shed 8 bases, J shed 2 bases, and the junction held 30 bases outside the gene matches. There are 24 residues in the CDR3. Germline V CDR1 and CDR2: WNHNN, SYGVQD (reference sequence). CDR3 DNA sequence: TGCGCCAGCCCCCCCGATAACAATGAGCGGGAGGGCCGATCCCGTAAGACTGGGGCCAACGTCCTGACTTTC. Its protein product is CASPPDNNEREGRSRKTGANVLTF.

The genes are TRBV7-2 and TRBJ2-7; the match to TRBD1 covers 7 bases. CDR1 and CDR2 (germline): SGHTA, FQGNSA. This CDR3 comprises 14 residues. V was pared by 1 base and J by 6 bases, with 6 bases of the junction left unmatched. CDR3 protein: CASSLVGGGFEQYF. CDR3 sequence (DNA): TGTGCCAGCAGCTTAGTAGGGGGCGGGTTCGAGCAGTACTTC.

The J gene is TRBJ2-7, the V gene TRBV4-2; tentatively, D is TRBD1 (5 bases). Germline loops: CDR1 LGHNA, CDR2 YNFKEQ. V was pared by 1 base and J by 6 bases, with 10 bases between. CDR3 length: 13 amino acids. The CDR3 DNA reads TGTGCCAGCAGCCAAGCGGCAGGGCCCGAGCAGTACTTC. Its protein product is CASSQAAGPEQYF.

The V call is TRBV7-2, the J call TRBJ2-7, with 9 bases matching TRBD2. This CDR3 spans 14 amino acids. Germline CDR1 and CDR2: SGHTA and FQGNSA. Trimming at V came to 5 bases and at J to 5 bases, leaving 7 bases not matched to a gene. The CDR3 region is CASSQAGGGHEQYF. CDR3 nucleotide sequence: TGTGCCAGCAGCCAAGCGGGAGGCGGTCACGAGCAGTACTTC.

This sequence joins TRBV5-6 and TRBJ1-1; D may be TRBD1 (6 bases). Germline CDR1 SGHDT, CDR2 YYEEEE. The V gene lost 2 bases and the J gene lost 3 bases, with 14 bases spanning the gap. The CDR3 loop spans 15 amino acids. CDR3 in DNA: TGTGCCAGCAGCTTCTTTACAGGGTCGTACACTGAAGCTTTCTTT. It translates to CASSFFTGSYTEAFF. Variable domain in full (rest from reference TRBV5-6 and TRBJ1-1): DAGVTQSPTHLIKTRGQQVTLRCSPKSGHDTVSWYQQALGQGPQFIFQYYEEEERQRGNFPDRFSGHQFPNYSSELNVNALLLGDSALYLCASSFFTGSYTEAFFGQGTRLTVV.

The chain has TRBV7-9 and TRBJ2-3; 10 bases are shared with TRBD2. The CDR3 covers 13 residues. Germline V gives CDR1 SEHNR, CDR2 FQNEAQ (reference sequence). V lost 8 bases and J lost 3; bases outside the gene matches: 2. For the CDR3, the DNA is TGTGCCAGCCTTAGCGGGGGGACAGATACGCAGTATTTT. The encoded protein is CASLSGGTDTQYF.

This clone was seen a single time. This chain links TRBV12-5 with TRBJ1-4, with D maybe TRBD1 (6 bases). CDR3 length equals 15 residues. V lost 2 bases to trimming and J lost 4 bases, with 11 bases between them. Germline CDR1 reads LGHNT; CDR2 reads FRNRAP. CDR3 nucleotide sequence: TGTGCTAGTGGTTTGCCCCGGACAGATAATGAAAAACTGTTTTTT. Its protein product is CASGLPRTDNEKLFF.

This clone has just a few counts. The gene calls are TRBV9 and TRBJ1-1; a weak D match, TRBD1 (6 bases). V was shortened by 3 bases and J by 4 bases, with 13 bases between the two germline ends. Germline values: CDR1 SGDLS, CDR2 YYNGEE. This CDR3 has 14 residues. CDR3 in amino acids: CASSETGISTEAFF. Written as DNA, the CDR3 is TGTGCCAGCAGCGAAACAGGGATTAGCACTGAAGCTTTCTTT.

This sequence joins TRBV5-6 and TRBJ2-4; 7 positions agree with TRBD1. The CDR3 has 16 amino acids. V shed 4 bases, J shed 1 base, and the junction held 8 bases outside the gene matches. CDR1 and CDR2 from the germline V gene are SGHDT and YYEEEE. The CDR3 spells CASSKDRDWAKNIQYF. The CDR3 coding sequence is TGTGCCAGCAGCAAAGACAGGGATTGGGCCAAAAACATTCAGTACTTC.

V usage is TRBV12-5 and J usage is TRBJ2-7, with unresolved D. Germline V gives CDR1 LGHNT, CDR2 FRNRAP. This CDR3 is built from 12 residues. The germline V and J ends were trimmed by 0 bases and 3 bases, with 3 bases remaining between them. The CDR3 bases are TGTGCTAGTGGTTTGGTACTCTACGAGCAGTACTTC. It translates to CASGLVLYEQYF.

This clone came up once. This rearrangement joins TRBV5-1 to TRBJ1-1; possibly TRBD1 for D (5 bases). Germline CDR1 and CDR2: SGHRS and YFSETQ. With 6 bases removed from V and 5 bases from J, the gap between germline ends came to 17 bases. CDR3 size: 14 residues. CDR3 sequence reads: CASNSGGLRTEAFF. CDR3 nucleotides: TGCGCCAGCAACTCGGGGGGGTTGAGGACTGAAGCTTTCTTT.

J is TRBJ2-2 and V is TRBV29-1; D uncertain. The CDR3 has 12 amino acids. V was pared by 5 bases and J by 4 bases, with 8 bases between. Germline assignment: CDR1 SQVTM and CDR2 ANQGSEA. The CDR3 DNA follows: TGCAGCGTTTATACAGCCACCGGGGAGCTGTTTTTT. This translates into CSVYTATGELFF.

This chain joins TRBV7-6 and TRBJ2-7; 16 positions agree with TRBD2. The CDR3 runs to 19 residues. Germline values: CDR1 SGHVS, CDR2 FNYEAQ. Trimming cost V 2 bases and J 2 bases; bases outside gene matches: 9. The CDR3 DNA sequence: TGTGCCAGCAGCTTAAGTTCCGGGACTAGCGGGAGGGGAGCCTACGAGCAGTACTTC. Translating gives CASSLSSGTSGRGAYEQYF.

The chain has TRBV27 and TRBJ2-7, with 9 bases identical to TRBD2. Germline V CDR1 and CDR2: MNHEY, SMNVEV (reference sequence). The CDR3 is made up of 14 amino acids. The V gene end was trimmed by 2 bases and the J gene end by 2 bases; junction bases not matched to a gene: 1. The CDR3 protein is CASSLTSGPYEQYF. As DNA, the CDR3 is TGTGCCAGCAGTTTAACTAGCGGGCCCTACGAGCAGTACTTC.

The chain has TRBV7-2 and TRBJ1-5, with D tentatively TRBD1 (6 bases). The ends were cut back, 4 bases at V and 6 bases at J, with 10 bases in the middle. CDR3 length: 13 residues. CDR1 and CDR2 from the germline V gene are SGHTA and FQGNSA. CDR3: CASSSGGGQPQHF. CDR3 nucleotide sequence: TGTGCCAGCAGCTCGGGAGGGGGTCAGCCCCAGCATTTT.

This chain connects TRBV19 to TRBJ2-2; TRBD2 matches at 10 bases. The germline gives CDR1 LNHDA, CDR2 SQIVND (reference sequence). The trim removed 5 bases at V and 0 bases at J, leaving 3 bases unmatched. This CDR3 spans 16 amino acids. The CDR3 bases are TGTGCCAGTAGTGCTAGCGGGGGCGCGAACACCGGGGAGCTGTTTTTT. It translates to CASSASGGANTGELFF.